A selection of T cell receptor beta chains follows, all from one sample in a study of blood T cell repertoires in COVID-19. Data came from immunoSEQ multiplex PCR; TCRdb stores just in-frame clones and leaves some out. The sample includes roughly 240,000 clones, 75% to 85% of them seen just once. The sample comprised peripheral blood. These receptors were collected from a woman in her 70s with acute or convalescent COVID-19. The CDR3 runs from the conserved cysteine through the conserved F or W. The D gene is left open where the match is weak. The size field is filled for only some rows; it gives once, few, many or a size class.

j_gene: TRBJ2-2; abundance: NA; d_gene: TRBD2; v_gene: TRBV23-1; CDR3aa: CASTGSGGATSNTGELFF; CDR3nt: TGCGCCAGCACCGGGAGCGGGGGGGCAACATCCAACACCGGGGAGCTGTTTTTT
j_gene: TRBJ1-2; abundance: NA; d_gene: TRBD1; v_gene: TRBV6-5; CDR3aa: CASRPGGAGSGYTF; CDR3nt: TGTGCCAGCAGACCAGGGGGCGCCGGTTCCGGCTACACCTTC
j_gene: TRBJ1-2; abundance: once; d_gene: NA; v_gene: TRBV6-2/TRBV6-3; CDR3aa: CASSYGVLYGYTF; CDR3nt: TGTGCCAGCAGTTACGGAGTCCTCTATGGCTACACCTTC
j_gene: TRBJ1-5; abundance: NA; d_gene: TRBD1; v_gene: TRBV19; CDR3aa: CASSIRAGGYQPQHF; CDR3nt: TGTGCCAGTAGTATAAGGGCAGGGGGTTATCAGCCCCAGCATTTT
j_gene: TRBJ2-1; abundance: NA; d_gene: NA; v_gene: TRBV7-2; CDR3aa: CASSLAGGPREQFF; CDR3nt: TGTGCCAGCAGCTTAGCGGGGGGGCCGCGGGAGCAGTTCTTC
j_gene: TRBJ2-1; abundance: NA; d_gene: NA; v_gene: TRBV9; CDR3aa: CASSVGGYYNEQFF; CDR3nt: TGTGCCAGCAGCGTAGGAGGGTACTACAATGAGCAGTTCTTC
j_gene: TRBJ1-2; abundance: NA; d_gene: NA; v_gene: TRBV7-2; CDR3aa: CASSSPRGGYGYTF; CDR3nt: TGTGCCAGCAGCTCGCCTAGGGGGGGGTATGGCTACACCTTC
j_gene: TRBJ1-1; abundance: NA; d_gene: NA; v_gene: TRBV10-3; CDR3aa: CAISESRGDSSEAFF; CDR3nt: TGTGCCATCAGTGAGTCTAGAGGGGACTCATCCGAAGCTTTCTTT
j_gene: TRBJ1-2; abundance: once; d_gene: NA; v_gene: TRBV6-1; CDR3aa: CASSEDRYGYTF; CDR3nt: TGTGCCAGCAGTGAAGACAGATATGGCTACACCTTC
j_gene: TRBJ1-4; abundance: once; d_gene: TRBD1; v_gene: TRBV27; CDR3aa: CASSLGQGRRKLFF; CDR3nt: TGTGCCAGCAGTCTGGGACAGGGAAGGCGAAAACTGTTTTTT
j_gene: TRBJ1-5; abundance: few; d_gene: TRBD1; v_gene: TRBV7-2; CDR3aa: CASSSTRQGSYQPQHF; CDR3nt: TGTGCCAGCAGCTCAACCCGACAGGGAAGTTATCAGCCCCAGCATTTT
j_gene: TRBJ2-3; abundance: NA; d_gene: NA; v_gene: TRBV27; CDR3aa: CASSLSRDTDTQYF; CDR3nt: TGTGCCAGCAGTTTGTCTCGGGACACAGATACGCAGTATTTT
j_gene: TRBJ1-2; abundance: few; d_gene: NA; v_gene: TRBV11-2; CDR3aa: CASSPDGDYGYTF; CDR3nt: TGTGCCAGCAGCCCCGACGGAGACTATGGCTACACCTTC
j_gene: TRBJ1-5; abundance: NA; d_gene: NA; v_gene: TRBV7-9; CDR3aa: CASSIQRDQPQHF; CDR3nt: TGTGCCAGCAGCATACAACGGGATCAGCCCCAGCATTTT
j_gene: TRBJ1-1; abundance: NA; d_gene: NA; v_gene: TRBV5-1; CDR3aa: CASSLQQGGRSEAFF; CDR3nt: TGCGCCAGCAGCTTACAACAGGGAGGGAGATCTGAAGCTTTCTTT
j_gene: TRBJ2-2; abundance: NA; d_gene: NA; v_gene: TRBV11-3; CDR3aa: CASSPRGTGELFF; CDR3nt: TGTGCCAGCAGCCCTCGGGGCACCGGGGAGCTGTTTTTT
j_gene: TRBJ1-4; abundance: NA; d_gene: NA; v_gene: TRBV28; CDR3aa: CASRTGQGREKLFF; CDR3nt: TGTGCCAGCCGAACAGGGCAGGGCAGGGAAAAACTGTTTTTT
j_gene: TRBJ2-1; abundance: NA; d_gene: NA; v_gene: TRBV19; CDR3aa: CASSTQTGILYNEQFF; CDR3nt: TGTGCCAGTAGTACCCAGACAGGAATTCTCTACAATGAGCAGTTCTTC
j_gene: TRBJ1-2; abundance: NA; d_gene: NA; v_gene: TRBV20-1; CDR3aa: CSAFAAFGGTF; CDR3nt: TGCAGTGCTTTCGCCGCTTTCGGGGGCACCTTC
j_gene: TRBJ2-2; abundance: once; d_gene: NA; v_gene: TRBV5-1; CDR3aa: CASSFTGNTNTGELFF; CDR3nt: TGCGCCAGCAGCTTTACAGGGAATACGAACACCGGGGAGCTGTTTTTT
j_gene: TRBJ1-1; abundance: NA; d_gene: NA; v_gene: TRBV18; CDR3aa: CASSPNSGVGDGFF; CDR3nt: TGTGCCAGCTCACCTAACAGCGGAGTAGGCGACGGTTTCTTT
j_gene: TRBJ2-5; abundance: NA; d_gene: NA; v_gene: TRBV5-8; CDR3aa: CASSLERGQETQYF; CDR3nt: TGTGCCAGCAGCTTGGAACGGGGCCAAGAGACCCAGTACTTC
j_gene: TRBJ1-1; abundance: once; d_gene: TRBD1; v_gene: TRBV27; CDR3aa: CASSLFGQGKTEAFF; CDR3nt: TGTGCCAGCAGTTTATTCGGACAGGGGAAGACTGAAGCTTTCTTT
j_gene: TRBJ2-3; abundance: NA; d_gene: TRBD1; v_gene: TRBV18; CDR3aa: CASSSGQGTIGTQYF; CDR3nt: TGTGCCAGCTCGTCCGGACAGGGGACGATCGGTACGCAGTATTTT
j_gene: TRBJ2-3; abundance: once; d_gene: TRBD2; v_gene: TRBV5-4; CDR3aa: CASSPGLAGAGGDTQYF; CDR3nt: TGTGCCAGCAGCCCTGGACTAGCGGGGGCTGGGGGAGATACGCAGTATTTT
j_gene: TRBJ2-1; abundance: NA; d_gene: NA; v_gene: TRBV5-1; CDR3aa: CASSIQGSNNEQFF; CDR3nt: TGCGCCAGCAGTATACAGGGATCTAACAATGAGCAGTTCTTC
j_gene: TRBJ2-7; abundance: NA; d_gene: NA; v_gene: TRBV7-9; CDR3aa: CASSSRQNSYEQYF; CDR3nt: TGTGCCAGCAGCTCACGACAGAACTCCTACGAGCAGTACTTC
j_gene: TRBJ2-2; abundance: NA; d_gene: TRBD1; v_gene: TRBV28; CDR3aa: CASLPGTGVGELFF; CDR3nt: TGTGCCAGCCTGCCCGGGACAGGGGTCGGGGAGCTGTTTTTT
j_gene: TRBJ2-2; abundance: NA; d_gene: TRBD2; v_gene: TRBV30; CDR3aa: CAWSLRGGTGELFF; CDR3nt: TGTGCCTGGAGCCTCCGGGGAGGGACCGGGGAGCTGTTTTTT
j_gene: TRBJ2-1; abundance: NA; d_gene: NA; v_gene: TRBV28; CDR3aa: CASRPDSSSYNEQFF; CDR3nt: TGTGCCAGCAGGCCGGACAGTAGCTCCTACAATGAGCAGTTCTTC
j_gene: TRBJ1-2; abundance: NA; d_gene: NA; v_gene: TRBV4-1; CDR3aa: CASSQGRVSYGYTF; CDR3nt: TGCGCCAGCAGCCAAGGCCGGGTGTCCTATGGCTACACCTTC
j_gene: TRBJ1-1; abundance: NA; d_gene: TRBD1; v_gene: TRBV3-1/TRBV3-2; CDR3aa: CASSQDMVRTGEAFF; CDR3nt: TGTGCCAGCAGCCAAGATATGGTAAGGACAGGAGAAGCTTTCTTT
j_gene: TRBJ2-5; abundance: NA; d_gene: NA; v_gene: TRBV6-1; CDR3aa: CASSGRLTFTSSETQYF; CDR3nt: TGTGCCAGCAGTGGCCGCTTGACGTTTACTAGCTCCGAGACCCAGTACTTC
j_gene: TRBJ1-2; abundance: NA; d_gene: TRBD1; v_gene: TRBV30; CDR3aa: CAWSAGTAYGYTF; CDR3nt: TGTGCCTGGAGTGCCGGGACAGCCTATGGCTACACCTTC
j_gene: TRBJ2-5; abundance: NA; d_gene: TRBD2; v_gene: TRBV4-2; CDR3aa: CASSQGLTSGGAEETQYF; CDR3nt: TGTGCCAGCAGCCAAGGCTTAACTAGCGGGGGGGCCGAAGAGACCCAGTACTTC
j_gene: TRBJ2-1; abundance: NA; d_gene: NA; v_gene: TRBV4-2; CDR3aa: CASSQRSSGLGYNEQFF; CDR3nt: TGTGCCAGCAGCCAGAGAAGTTCGGGACTGGGCTACAATGAGCAGTTCTTC
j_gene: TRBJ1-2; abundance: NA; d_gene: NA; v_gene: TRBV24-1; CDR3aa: CATSDSAGYTF; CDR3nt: TGTGCCACCAGTGACTCCGCGGGCTACACCTTC
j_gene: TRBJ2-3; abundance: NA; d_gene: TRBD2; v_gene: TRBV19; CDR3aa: CASKVGGIHTDTQYF; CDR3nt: TGTGCCAGTAAGGTGGGGGGGATCCACACAGATACGCAGTATTTT
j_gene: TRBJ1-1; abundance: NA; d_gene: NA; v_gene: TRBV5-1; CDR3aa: CASSAGTTVNTEAFF; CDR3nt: TGCGCCAGCAGCGCCGGGACAACTGTAAACACTGAAGCTTTCTTT
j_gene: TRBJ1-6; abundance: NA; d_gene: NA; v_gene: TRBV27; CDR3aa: CASRTGGGNSPLHF; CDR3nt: TGTGCCAGCAGAACGGGGGGCGGAAATTCACCCCTCCACTTT
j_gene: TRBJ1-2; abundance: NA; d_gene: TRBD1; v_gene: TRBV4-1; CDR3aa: CASSPDRGNYGYTF; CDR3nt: TGCGCCAGCAGCCCAGACAGGGGGAACTATGGCTACACCTTC
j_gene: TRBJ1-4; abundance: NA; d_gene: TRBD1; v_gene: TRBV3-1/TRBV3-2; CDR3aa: CASSLPGQNEKLFF; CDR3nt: TGTGCCAGCAGCCTGCCGGGACAGAATGAAAAACTGTTTTTT
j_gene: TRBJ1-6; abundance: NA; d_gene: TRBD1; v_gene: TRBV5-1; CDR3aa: CASSLLSRGAGSPLHF; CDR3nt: TGCGCCAGCAGCTTGCTCTCCAGGGGGGCAGGTTCACCCCTCCACTTT
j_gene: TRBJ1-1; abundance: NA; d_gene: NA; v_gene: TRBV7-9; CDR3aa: CASSLTRGWDTEAFF; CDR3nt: TGTGCCAGCAGCTTAACTCGGGGGTGGGACACTGAAGCTTTCTTT
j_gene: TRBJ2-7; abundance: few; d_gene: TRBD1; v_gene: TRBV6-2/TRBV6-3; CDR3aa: CASSYSTGGSYEQYF; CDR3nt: TGTGCCAGCAGTTACTCCACAGGGGGCTCCTACGAGCAGTACTTC
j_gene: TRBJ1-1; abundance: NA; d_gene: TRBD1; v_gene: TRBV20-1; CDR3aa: CSASPGQGYTEAFF; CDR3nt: TGCAGTGCTAGTCCCGGACAGGGTTACACTGAAGCTTTCTTT
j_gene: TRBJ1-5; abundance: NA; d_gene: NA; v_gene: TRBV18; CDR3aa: CASSPEGVNQPQHF; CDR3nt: TGTGCCAGCTCACCGGAAGGGGTCAATCAGCCCCAGCATTTT
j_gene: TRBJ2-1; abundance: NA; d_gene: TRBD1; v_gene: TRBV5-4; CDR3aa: CASSLSDRGVFVQFF; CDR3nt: TGTGCCAGCAGCTTGTCTGACAGGGGGGTGTTCGTGCAGTTCTTC
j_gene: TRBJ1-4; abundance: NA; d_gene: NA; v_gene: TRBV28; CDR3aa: CATSGVIKLFF; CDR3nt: TGTGCCACCTCAGGGGTGATAAAACTGTTTTTT
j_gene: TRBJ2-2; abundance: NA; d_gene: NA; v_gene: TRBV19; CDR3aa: CASIRTGQGTGELFF; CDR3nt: TGTGCCAGTATTCGAACAGGGCAGGGCACCGGGGAGCTGTTTTTT
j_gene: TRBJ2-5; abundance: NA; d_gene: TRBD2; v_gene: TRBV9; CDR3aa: CASSVGLAGGKETQYF; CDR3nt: TGTGCCAGCAGCGTAGGACTAGCGGGGGGCAAAGAGACCCAGTACTTC
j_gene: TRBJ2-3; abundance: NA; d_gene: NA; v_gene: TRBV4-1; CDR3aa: CASSQERAESDTQYF; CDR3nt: TGCGCCAGCAGCCAAGAGCGGGCAGAATCAGATACGCAGTATTTT
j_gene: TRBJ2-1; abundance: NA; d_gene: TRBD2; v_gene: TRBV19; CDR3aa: CASSTRIAGGQYNEQFF; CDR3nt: TGTGCCAGTAGTACGAGAATAGCGGGGGGCCAATACAATGAGCAGTTCTTC